The 9 T cell receptor beta chains below were found in one sample sequenced in a study of cytomegalovirus exposure and HLA in healthy donors. Repertoires were generated with immunoSEQ multiplex PCR, while TCRdb's copy carries only in-frame clones and drops some. The table lists around 150,000 clones, around four fifths of them singletons, with under 2.5% in the top ten. Sequencing input: PBMCs. Receptors were obtained from a man younger than 40 in good health and CMV-seropositive.

The V call is TRBV4-2, the J call TRBJ1-5; TRBD1 matches 9 bases. Looked up from germline, CDR1 is LGHNA and CDR2 is YNFKEQ. The V gene end was trimmed by 4 bases and the J gene end by 2 bases; junction bases not matched to a gene: 6. The CDR3 length is 16 residues. In DNA, the CDR3 is TGTGCCAGCAGCCCGGGACAGGGATTTGGCAATCAGCCCCAGCATTTT. Translation gives CASSPGQGFGNQPQHF.

J is TRBJ1-1 and V is TRBV30; D gene ambiguous. CDR1 GTSNPN and CDR2 SVGIG come from the germline V gene (reference sequence). V shed 7 bases and J shed 11 bases, with 11 bases lying between them. The CDR3 sequence is 9 residues long. The CDR3 is CALGGEAFF. The CDR3 DNA reads as TGTGCCTTGGGTGGGGAGGCTTTCTTT.

Points on this clone: At one boundary the junction diverges from the germline segment, which might be a read error. The chain uses TRBV7-7 and TRBJ2-7, with 7 bases aligning to TRBD1. The CDR3 is 14 residues long. The V gene's germline CDR1 is SSHAT and CDR2 FNYEAQ (reference sequence). The CDR3 coding sequence is TGTGCTAGCAGCCCACGGACAGGCTTTGGCGAGCAGTACTTC. Amino acids: CASSPRTGFGEQYF.

The J gene is TRBJ1-2, the V gene TRBV9; 7 bases are shared with TRBD1. The CDR3 sequence is 16 residues long. CDR1 SGDLS and CDR2 YYNGEE come from the germline V gene. V trimming: 0 bases; J trimming: 2 bases; junction bases outside the gene matches: 7. CDR3 bases: TGTGCCAGCAGCGTAGAGGCCCTACAGGGGAACTATGGCTACACCTTC. Translating gives CASSVEALQGNYGYTF.

The chain couples TRBV5-1 to TRBJ2-7; D gene unclear. Germline assignment: CDR1 SGHRS and CDR2 YFSETQ. The germline V and J ends were trimmed by 0 bases and 4 bases, with 14 bases remaining between them. The CDR3 has 15 residues. CDR3 residues: CASSLERLDGYEQYF. The CDR3 DNA follows: TGCGCCAGCAGCTTGGAGCGTTTGGATGGATACGAGCAGTACTTC.

This rearrangement joins TRBV28 to TRBJ1-2; 11 positions agree with TRBD1. Germline CDR1 MDHEN, CDR2 SYDVKM. This CDR3 is 14 amino acids long. Trimming removed 7 bases from V and 8 bases from J; junction bases left unmatched: 9. The CDR3 region has the DNA TGTGCCAGCAATTCGGGACAGGGGGTTGAGGGCTACACCTTC. It is translated as CASNSGQGVEGYTF.

The CDR3 reads CSGLSTDTQYF. CDR3 nucleotide sequence: TGCAGCGGGCTGAGCACAGATACGCAGTATTTT. V is TRBV29-1 and J is TRBJ2-3; no clear D. The CDR3 covers 11 residues. The germline gives CDR1 SQVTM, CDR2 ANQGSEA. Trimming pared 7 bases from V and 0 bases from J, leaving 5 bases between.

The chain combines TRBV27 with TRBJ2-4; TRBD2 is a possible D gene (5 bases). The CDR3 is 13 amino acids. Germline V gives CDR1 MNHEY, CDR2 SMNVEV (reference sequence). Trimming shortened V by 6 bases and J by 7 bases, and 13 bases separated the two germline ends. CDR3 loop: CASRGGSHNIQYF. CDR3 bases: TGTGCCAGCAGGGGCGGGTCCCACAACATTCAGTACTTC.

The DNA of the CDR3 is TGTGCCAGCAGGGCCCAGGCGGGGAGCAATCAGCCCCAGCATTTT. Its translation is CASRAQAGSNQPQHF. V usage is TRBV6-4 and J usage is TRBJ1-5; no reliable D call. The ends were cut back, 6 bases at V and 1 base at J, with 13 bases in the middle. Germline-derived CDR1 and CDR2 are MRHNA and SNTAGT. This CDR3 has 15 residues.